The present T cell receptor (beta chain) was sequenced within a study of blood T cell repertoires in COVID-19. At the level of the study: Donors in the United States, Italy and Spain gave samples during acute or convalescent COVID-19. Sample material is recorded as cDNA or gDNA derived from T cells, B-cell-depleted T cells, or PBMCs.

As handled by the study authors: Reference gene primer amplification gave estimated nucleated cell counts. TCRdb's table, derived via immunoSEQ multiplex PCR, lists solely in-frame clones and lacks some. Clonal size and the V and J genes are those of that table, whereas D and trimming came from the DNA. The sample yields fewer than 100,000 clones, around 90% seen once. CDR1 is SGHDN and CDR2 is FVKESK in the germline V gene. The CDR3 extends over 14 amino acids. V gave up 7 bases and J gave up 6 bases, with 16 bases separating them. The clonotype originates from a woman aged 80 or over with acute or convalescent COVID-19. The chain combines TRBV14 with TRBJ2-1; tentative D call: TRBD2 (5 bases). The sequenced sample consisted of peripheral blood. CDR3 loop: CASTPGLAPNEQFF. CDR3 in DNA: TGTGCCAGCACCCCGGGATTAGCCCCCAATGAGCAGTTCTTC. The whole variable domain, remainder taken from reference TRBV14 and TRBJ2-1, is EAGVTQFPSHSVIEKGQTVTLRCDPISGHDNLYWYRRVMGKEIKFLLHFVKESKQDESGMPNNRFLAERTGGTYSTLKVQPAELEDSGVYFCASTPGLAPNEQFFGPGTRLTVL.